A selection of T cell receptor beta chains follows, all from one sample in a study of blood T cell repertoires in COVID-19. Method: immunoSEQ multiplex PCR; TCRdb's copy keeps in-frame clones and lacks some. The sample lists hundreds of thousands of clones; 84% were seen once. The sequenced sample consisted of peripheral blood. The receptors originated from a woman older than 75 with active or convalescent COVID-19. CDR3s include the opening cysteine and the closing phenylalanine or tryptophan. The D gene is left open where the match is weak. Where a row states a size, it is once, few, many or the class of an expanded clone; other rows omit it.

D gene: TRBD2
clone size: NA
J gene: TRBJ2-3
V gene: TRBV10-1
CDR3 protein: CASRQLGEVAGALDTQYF
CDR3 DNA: TGCGCCAGCAGACAGTTGGGTGAGGTAGCGGGGGCCCTTGATACGCAGTATTTT

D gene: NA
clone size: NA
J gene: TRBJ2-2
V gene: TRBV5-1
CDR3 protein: CASSPGQYGTGELFF
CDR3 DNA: TGCGCCAGCAGCCCCGGACAGTATGGGACCGGGGAGCTGTTTTTT

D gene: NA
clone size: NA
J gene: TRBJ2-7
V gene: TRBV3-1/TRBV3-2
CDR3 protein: CASSPGGSPGSEQYF
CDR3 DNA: TGTGCCAGCAGCCCCGGAGGCAGTCCTGGGTCCGAGCAGTACTTC

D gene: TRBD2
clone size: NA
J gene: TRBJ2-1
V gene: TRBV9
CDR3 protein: CASSSPGTSGYNEQFF
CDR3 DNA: TGTGCCAGCAGCTCACCCGGGACTAGCGGTTACAATGAGCAGTTCTTC

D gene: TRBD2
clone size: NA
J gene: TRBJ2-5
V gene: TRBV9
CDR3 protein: CASSVAGGLEETQYF
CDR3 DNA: TGTGCCAGCAGCGTAGCGGGGGGGCTTGAAGAGACCCAGTACTTC

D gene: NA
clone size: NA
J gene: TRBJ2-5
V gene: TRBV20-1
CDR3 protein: CSARGVKTQYF
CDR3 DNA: TGCAGTGCTAGAGGAGTTAAAACCCAGTACTTC

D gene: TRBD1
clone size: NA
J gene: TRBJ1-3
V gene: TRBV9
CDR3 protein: CASSEGQGLGNTIYF
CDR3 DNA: TGTGCCAGCAGCGAGGGACAGGGGTTGGGAAACACCATATATTTT

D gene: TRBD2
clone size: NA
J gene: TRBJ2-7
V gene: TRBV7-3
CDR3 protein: CAVSGGPMHEQYF
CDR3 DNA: TGTGCCGTTAGCGGGGGGCCCATGCACGAGCAGTACTTC

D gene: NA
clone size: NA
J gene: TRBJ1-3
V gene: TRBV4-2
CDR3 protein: CASSQGEEGPIYF
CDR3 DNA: TGTGCCAGCAGCCAAGGAGAAGAGGGCCCCATATATTTT

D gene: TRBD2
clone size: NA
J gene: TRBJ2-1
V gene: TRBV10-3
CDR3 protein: CAIKERGSSYNEQFF
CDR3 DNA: TGTGCCATCAAAGAGCGGGGGAGCTCCTACAATGAGCAGTTCTTC

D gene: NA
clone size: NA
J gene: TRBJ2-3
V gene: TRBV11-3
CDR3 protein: CASSAGTLPQTDTQYF
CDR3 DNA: TGTGCCAGCAGCGCGGGAACCCTTCCACAGACAGATACGCAGTATTTT

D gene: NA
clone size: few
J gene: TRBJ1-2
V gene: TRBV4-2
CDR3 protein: CASSQNLPPASYGYTF
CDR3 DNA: TGTGCCAGCAGCCAGAACCTCCCCCCGGCTAGCTATGGCTACACCTTC

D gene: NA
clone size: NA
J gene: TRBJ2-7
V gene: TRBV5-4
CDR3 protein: CASSQDTSYYEQYF
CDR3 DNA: TGTGCCAGCAGCCAGGACACATCCTACTACGAGCAGTACTTC

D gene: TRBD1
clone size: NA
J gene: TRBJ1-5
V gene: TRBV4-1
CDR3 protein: CASSQATGTGSNQPQHF
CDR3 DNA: TGCGCCAGCAGCCAAGCCACCGGGACAGGGTCCAATCAGCCCCAGCATTTT

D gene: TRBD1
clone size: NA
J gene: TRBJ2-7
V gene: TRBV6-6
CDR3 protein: CASSPAGTGFDF
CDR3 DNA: TGTGCCAGCAGTCCCGCGGGGACAGGGTTCGACTTC

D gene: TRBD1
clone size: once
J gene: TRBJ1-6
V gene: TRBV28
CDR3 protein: CASSSIRGQTNSPLHF
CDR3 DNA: TGTGCCAGCAGTTCCATTAGGGGACAGACAAATTCACCCCTCCACTTT

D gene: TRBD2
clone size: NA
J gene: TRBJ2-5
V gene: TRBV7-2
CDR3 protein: CASSQGRGLAGVGTQYF
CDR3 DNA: TGTGCCAGCAGCCAGGGCAGGGGACTAGCGGGGGTGGGGACCCAGTACTTC

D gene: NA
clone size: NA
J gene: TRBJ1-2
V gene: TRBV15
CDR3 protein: CATGGSYGYTF
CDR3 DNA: TGTGCCACCGGCGGTAGCTATGGCTACACCTTC

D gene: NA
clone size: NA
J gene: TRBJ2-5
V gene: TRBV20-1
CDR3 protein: CSASKPQYQETQYF
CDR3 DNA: TGCAGTGCTAGTAAACCGCAGTACCAAGAGACCCAGTACTTC

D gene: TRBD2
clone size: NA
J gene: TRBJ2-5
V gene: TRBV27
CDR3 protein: CASTGLAGGPRETQYF
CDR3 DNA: TGTGCCAGCACGGGACTAGCGGGGGGGCCACGAGAGACCCAGTACTTC

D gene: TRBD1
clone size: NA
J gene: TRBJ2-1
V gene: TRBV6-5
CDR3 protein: CASSYWGQSYNEQFF
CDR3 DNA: TGTGCCAGCAGTTACTGGGGACAGAGCTACAATGAGCAGTTCTTC

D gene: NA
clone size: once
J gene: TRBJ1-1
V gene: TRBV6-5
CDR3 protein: CASRRQGNTEAFF
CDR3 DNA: TGTGCCAGCAGGCGGCAGGGGAACACTGAAGCTTTCTTT

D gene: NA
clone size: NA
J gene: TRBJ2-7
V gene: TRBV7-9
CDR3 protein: CASSLDGHGGSYEQYF
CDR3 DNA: TGTGCCAGCAGCTTAGACGGCCACGGGGGATCCTACGAGCAGTACTTC

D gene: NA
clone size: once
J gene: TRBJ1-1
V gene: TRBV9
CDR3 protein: CASSVEAGHFGEAFF
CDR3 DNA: TGTGCCAGCAGCGTAGAGGCAGGACATTTTGGTGAAGCTTTCTTT

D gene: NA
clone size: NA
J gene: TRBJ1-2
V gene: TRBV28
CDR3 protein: CASSSDGWSNYGYTF
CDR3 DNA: TGTGCCAGCAGTTCAGACGGGTGGAGTAACTATGGCTACACCTTC

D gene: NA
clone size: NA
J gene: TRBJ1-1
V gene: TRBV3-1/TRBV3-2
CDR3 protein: CASSRAGLTEAFF
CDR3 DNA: TGTGCCAGCTCCCGGGCGGGGTTGACTGAAGCTTTCTTT

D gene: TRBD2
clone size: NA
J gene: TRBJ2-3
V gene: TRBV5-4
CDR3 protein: CASSPLAGGGTDTQYF
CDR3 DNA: TGTGCCAGCAGCCCGCTAGCGGGTGGAGGCACAGATACGCAGTATTTT

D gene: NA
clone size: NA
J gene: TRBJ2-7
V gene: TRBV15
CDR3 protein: CATSRDPGLISYEQYF
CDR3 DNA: TGTGCCACCAGCAGAGATCCGGGACTCATCTCCTACGAGCAGTACTTC

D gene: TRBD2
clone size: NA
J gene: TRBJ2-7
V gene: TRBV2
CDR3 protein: CASAREGSYEQYF
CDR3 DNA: TGTGCCAGCGCGCGGGAGGGCTCCTACGAGCAGTACTTC

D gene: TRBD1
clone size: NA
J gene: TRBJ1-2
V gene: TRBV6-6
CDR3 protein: CASSYSNRGNYGYTF
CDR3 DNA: TGTGCCAGCAGTTACTCGAACAGGGGGAACTATGGCTACACCTTC

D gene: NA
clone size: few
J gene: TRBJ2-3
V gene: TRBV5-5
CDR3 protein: CASSLTPTATDTQYF
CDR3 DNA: TGTGCCAGCAGCTTGACTCCGACTGCGACCGATACGCAGTATTTT

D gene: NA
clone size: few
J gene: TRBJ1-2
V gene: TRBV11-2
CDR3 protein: CASSPAGDYGYTF
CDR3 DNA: TGTGCCAGCAGCCCAGCGGGGGACTATGGCTACACCTTC

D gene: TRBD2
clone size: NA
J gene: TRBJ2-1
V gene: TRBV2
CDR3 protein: CASSGVTSGNGGEQFF
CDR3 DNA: TGTGCCAGCAGTGGGGTCACTAGCGGGAATGGAGGTGAGCAGTTCTTC

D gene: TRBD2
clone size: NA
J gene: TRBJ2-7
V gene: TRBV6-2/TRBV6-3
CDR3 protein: CASSFLAGQTYEQYF
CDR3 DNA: TGTGCCAGCAGTTTCTTAGCGGGGCAAACTTACGAGCAGTACTTC

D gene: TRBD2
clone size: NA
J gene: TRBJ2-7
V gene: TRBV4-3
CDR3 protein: CASSQGYERDQSYEQYF
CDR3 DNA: TGCGCCAGCAGCCAAGGTTACGAGCGGGACCAATCCTACGAGCAGTACTTC

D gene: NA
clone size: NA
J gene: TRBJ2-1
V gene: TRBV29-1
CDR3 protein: CSVTARGSYNEQFF
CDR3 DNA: TGCAGCGTAACCGCCAGGGGATCCTACAATGAGCAGTTCTTC

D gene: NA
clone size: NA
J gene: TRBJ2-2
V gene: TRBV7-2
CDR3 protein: CASSLLGAPNTGELFF
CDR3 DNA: TGTGCCAGCAGCTTACTCGGAGCACCGAACACCGGGGAGCTGTTTTTT

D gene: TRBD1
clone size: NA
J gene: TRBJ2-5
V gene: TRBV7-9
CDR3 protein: CASSPQDRGGETQYF
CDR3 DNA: TGTGCCAGCAGCCCCCAAGACAGGGGAGGAGAGACCCAGTACTTC

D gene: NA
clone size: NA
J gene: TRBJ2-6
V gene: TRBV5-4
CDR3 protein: CASRRDSGANVLTF
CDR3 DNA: TGTGCCAGCAGACGAGACTCTGGGGCCAACGTCCTGACTTTC

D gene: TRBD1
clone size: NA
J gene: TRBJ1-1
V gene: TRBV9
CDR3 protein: CASSVQGDGAFF
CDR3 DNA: TGTGCCAGCAGCGTGCAGGGGGATGGGGCTTTCTTT

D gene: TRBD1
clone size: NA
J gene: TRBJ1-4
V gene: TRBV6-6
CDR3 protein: CASSSPGQGPKKLFF
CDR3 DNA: TGTGCCAGCAGTTCACCGGGACAGGGGCCTAAAAAACTGTTTTTT

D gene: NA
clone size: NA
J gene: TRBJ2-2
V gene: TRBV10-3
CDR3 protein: CAISGGLGENTGELFF
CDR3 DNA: TGTGCCATCAGTGGGGGGCTAGGGGAAAACACCGGGGAGCTGTTTTTT

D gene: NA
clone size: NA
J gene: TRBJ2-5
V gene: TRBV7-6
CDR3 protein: CASSLGGIETQYF
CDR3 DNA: TGTGCCAGCAGCTTAGGAGGTATAGAGACCCAGTACTTC

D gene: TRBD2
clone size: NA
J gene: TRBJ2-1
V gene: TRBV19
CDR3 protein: CASSIDRASGRNEQFF
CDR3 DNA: TGTGCCAGTAGTATAGATCGGGCTAGCGGGCGGAATGAGCAGTTCTTC

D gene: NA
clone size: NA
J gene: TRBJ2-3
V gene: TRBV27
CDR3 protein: CASSSGRGAFLTSTDTQYF
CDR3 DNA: TGTGCCAGCAGTTCGGGCAGGGGGGCATTCCTAACTAGCACAGATACGCAGTATTTT

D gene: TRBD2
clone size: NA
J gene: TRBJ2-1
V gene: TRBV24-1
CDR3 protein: CATSDKAGGPHEQFF
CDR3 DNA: TGTGCCACCAGTGATAAAGCGGGGGGGCCACATGAGCAGTTCTTC

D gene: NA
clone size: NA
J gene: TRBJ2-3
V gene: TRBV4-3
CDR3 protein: CASSQGTGETDTQYF
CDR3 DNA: TGCGCCAGCAGCCAAGGTACAGGCGAAACAGATACGCAGTATTTT

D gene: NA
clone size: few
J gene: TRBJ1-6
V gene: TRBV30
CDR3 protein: CAWSVRSSGQLNSPLHF
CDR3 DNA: TGTGCCTGGAGTGTACGGAGTTCAGGACAATTAAATTCACCCCTCCACTTT

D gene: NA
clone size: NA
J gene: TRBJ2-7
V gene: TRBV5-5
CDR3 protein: CASSFTAFYEQYF
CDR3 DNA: TGTGCCAGCAGCTTTACAGCCTTCTACGAGCAGTACTTC

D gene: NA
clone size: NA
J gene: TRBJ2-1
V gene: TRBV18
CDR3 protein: CATQGLTYNEQFF
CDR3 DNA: TGTGCCACCCAGGGCCTCACCTACAATGAGCAGTTCTTC